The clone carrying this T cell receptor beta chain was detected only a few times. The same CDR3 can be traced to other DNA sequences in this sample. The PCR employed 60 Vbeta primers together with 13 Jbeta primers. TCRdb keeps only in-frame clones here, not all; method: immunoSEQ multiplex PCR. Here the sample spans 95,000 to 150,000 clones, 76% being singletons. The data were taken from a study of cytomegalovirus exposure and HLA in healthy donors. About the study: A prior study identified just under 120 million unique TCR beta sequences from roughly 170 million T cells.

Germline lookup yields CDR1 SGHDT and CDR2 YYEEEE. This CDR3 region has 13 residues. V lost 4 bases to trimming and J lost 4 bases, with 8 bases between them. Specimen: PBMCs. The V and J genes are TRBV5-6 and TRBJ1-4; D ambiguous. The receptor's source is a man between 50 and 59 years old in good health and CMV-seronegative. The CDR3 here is CASSPGVNEKLFF. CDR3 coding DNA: TGTGCCAGCAGCCCTGGAGTTAATGAAAAACTGTTTTTT.